The 9 T cell receptor beta chains in this list originate from one sample, sequenced in a study of cytomegalovirus exposure and HLA in healthy donors. The PCR was carried out with 60 Vbeta primers and 13 Jbeta primers. TCRdb's table, derived via immunoSEQ multiplex PCR, lists solely in-frame clones and lacks some. In the table there are 100,000 to 150,000 clones, 77% of which are singletons. The source material was PBMCs. The origin of the receptors is a male donor in good health and CMV-seropositive.

This clone appeared once. V and J are TRBV6-5 and TRBJ2-7; tentative D call: TRBD1 (6 bases). Trimming pared 4 bases from V and 0 bases from J, leaving 10 bases between. The germline V gene has CDR1 MNHEY and CDR2 SVGAGI. This CDR3 region has 14 residues. In nucleotides, the CDR3 is TGTGCCAGCAGTTTGGAGACAGGCTCCTACGAGCAGTACTTC. It is translated as CASSLETGSYEQYF.

This rearrangement joins TRBV5-1 to TRBJ1-6; possible D gene TRBD1, 6 bases. Germline values: CDR1 SGHRS, CDR2 YFSETQ. The CDR3 runs 18 residues. The germline V and J ends were trimmed by 2 bases and 7 bases, with 22 bases remaining between them. CDR3 sequence (DNA): TGCGCCAGCAGCTTACTCAATAGGGACACCCTATGGAATTCACCCCTCCACTTT. This sequence encodes CASSLLNRDTLWNSPLHF.

J is TRBJ2-7 and V is TRBV5-1; D perhaps matches TRBD1 (6 bases). The V gene's germline CDR1 is SGHRS and CDR2 YFSETQ. There are 12 residues in the CDR3. With 4 bases removed from V and 4 bases from J, the gap between germline ends came to 9 bases. The CDR3 is CASSTGSYEQYF. In nucleotides, the CDR3 is TGCGCCAGCAGCACAGGGAGTTACGAGCAGTACTTC.

Written as DNA, the CDR3 is TGTGCCAGTAGCGGGGGACAGACCGTGCGCACCGGGGAGCTGTTTTTT. Translation gives CASSGGQTVRTGELFF. This chain uses TRBV19 with TRBJ2-2; possible D gene TRBD1, 7 bases. The CDR3 covers 16 residues. Trimming cost V 6 bases and J 4 bases, with 18 bases left between them. CDR1 LNHDA and CDR2 SQIVND come from the germline V gene (reference sequence).

The rearrangement links TRBV5-8 to TRBJ2-1, with 16 bases fitting TRBD2. The CDR3 totals 17 residues. The junction had 8 bases not matched to a gene; V was cut back by 2 bases and J by 9 bases. Germline assignment: CDR1 SGHTS and CDR2 YDEGEE. The CDR3 is CASSFAGTSGRAGEQFF. In nucleotides, the CDR3 is TGTGCCAGCAGCTTCGCCGGGACTAGCGGGAGGGCCGGTGAGCAGTTCTTC.

This chain uses TRBV11-1 with TRBJ2-2, with 10 positions matching TRBD1. The CDR3 runs 16 residues. CDR1 and CDR2 from the germline V gene are SGHAT and FQDESV (reference sequence). V was clipped by 4 bases and J by 4 bases; unmatched bases: 6. CDR3 DNA: TGTGCCAGCAGCTCGGGACAGGGGATTTCCACCGGGGAGCTGTTTTTT. This translates into CASSSGQGISTGELFF.

The rearrangement links TRBV5-4 to TRBJ2-4; 7 nucleotides match TRBD2. The CDR3 is 15 residues long. Germline V lookup: CDR1 SGHNT, CDR2 YYREEE (reference sequence). After removal of 0 bases from V and 7 bases from J, the junction contained 7 bases not matched to a gene. CDR3 sequence: CASSLDGGGRNIQYF. CDR3 DNA: TGTGCCAGCAGCTTGGATGGCGGGGGAAGGAACATTCAGTACTTC.

The J gene is TRBJ2-3, the V gene TRBV7-2; 10 bases match TRBD2. The CDR3 spans 15 residues. The germline V gene has CDR1 SGHTA and CDR2 FQGNSA. Trimming took 5 bases from V and 5 from J; bases not matched to a gene: 7. For the CDR3, the DNA is TGTGCCAGCAGCGGCCAGCGGGGGGGCCAAGATACGCAGTATTTT. Residues: CASSGQRGGQDTQYF.

V and J are TRBV2 and TRBJ2-5; 7 bases agree with TRBD1. The CDR3 covers 14 residues. The germline V gene encodes CDR1 SNHLY and CDR2 FYNNEI. V shed 8 bases, J shed 5 bases, and the junction held 11 bases outside the gene matches. CDR3 amino acids: CASSRDRVGETQYF. In DNA, the CDR3 is TGTGCCAGCTCCCGGGACAGAGTCGGGGAGACCCAGTACTTC.